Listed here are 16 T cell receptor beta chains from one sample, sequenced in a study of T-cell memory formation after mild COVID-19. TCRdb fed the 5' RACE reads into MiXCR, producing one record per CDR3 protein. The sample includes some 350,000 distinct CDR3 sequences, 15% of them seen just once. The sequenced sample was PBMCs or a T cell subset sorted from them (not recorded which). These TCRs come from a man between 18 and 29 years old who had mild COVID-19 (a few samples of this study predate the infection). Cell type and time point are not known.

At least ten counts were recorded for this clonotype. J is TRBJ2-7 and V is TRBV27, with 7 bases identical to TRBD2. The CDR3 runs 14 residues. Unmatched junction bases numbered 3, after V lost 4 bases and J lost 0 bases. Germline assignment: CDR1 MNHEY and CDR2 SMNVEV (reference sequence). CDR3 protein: CASSWGGSSYEQYF. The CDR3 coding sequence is TGTGCCAGCAGTTGGGGGGGGAGCTCCTACGAGCAGTACTTC.

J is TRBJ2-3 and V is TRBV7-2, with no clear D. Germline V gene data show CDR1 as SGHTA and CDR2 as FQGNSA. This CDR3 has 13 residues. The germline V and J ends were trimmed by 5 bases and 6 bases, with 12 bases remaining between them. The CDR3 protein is CASSPQVGDTQYF. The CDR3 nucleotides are TGTGCCAGCAGCCCCCAGGTCGGGGATACGCAGTATTTT.

CDR3 sequence: CASSPSRQGGGEYF. In DNA form, the CDR3 reads TGCGCCAGCAGCCCCTCACGGCAGGGCGGAGGGGAGTATTTT. The V gene is TRBV5-1, the J gene TRBJ2-3; weak D call: TRBD2 (6 bases). The ends were cut back, 4 bases at V and 13 bases at J, with 22 bases in the middle. CDR3 length equals 14 residues. From germline, CDR1 is SGHRS and CDR2 YFSETQ.

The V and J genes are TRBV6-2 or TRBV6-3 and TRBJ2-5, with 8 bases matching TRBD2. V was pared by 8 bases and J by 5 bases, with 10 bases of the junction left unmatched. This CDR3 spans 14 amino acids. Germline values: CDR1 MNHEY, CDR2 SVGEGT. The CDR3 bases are TGTGCCAGCGGGGGACTAGTACCCTCGGAGACCCAGTACTTC. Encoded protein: CASGGLVPSETQYF.

The CDR3 DNA reads TGTGCCATCAGTGAGTTAAGTCAGTCAGCAGATACGCAGTATTTT. Translated: CAISELSQSADTQYF. The chain employs TRBV10-3 and TRBJ2-3; the D is unclear. Germline V gives CDR1 ENHRY, CDR2 SYGVKD. V lost 1 base and J lost 4, with 12 bases in between. The CDR3 extends over 15 amino acids.

The CDR3 DNA reads as TGTGCCAGCAGCACCTGGGTTCTCGCTGATACGCAGTATTTT. This gives the protein CASSTWVLADTQYF. This chain uses TRBV11-1 with TRBJ2-3; D call uncertain. The CDR3 runs to 14 residues. V was cut by 5 bases and J by 6 bases, with 15 bases left in between. Germline assignment: CDR1 SGHAT and CDR2 FQDESV (reference sequence).

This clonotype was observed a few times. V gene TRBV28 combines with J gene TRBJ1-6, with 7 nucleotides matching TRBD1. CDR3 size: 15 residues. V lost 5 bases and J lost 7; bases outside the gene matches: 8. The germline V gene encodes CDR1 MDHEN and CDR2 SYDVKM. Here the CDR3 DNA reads TGTGCCAGCAGTCGGTCCGGGACAGCGAATTCACCCCTCCACTTT. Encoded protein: CASSRSGTANSPLHF.

CDR3 residues: CASSYEDRIYSPLHF. In nucleotides, the CDR3 is TGTGCCAGCAGTTACGAAGACAGGATTTATTCACCCCTCCACTTT. V and J are TRBV6-5 and TRBJ1-6, with D possibly being TRBD1 (6 bases). From germline, CDR1 is MNHEY and CDR2 SVGAGI. The CDR3 is 15 residues long. With 2 bases removed from V and 8 bases from J, the gap between germline ends came to 13 bases.

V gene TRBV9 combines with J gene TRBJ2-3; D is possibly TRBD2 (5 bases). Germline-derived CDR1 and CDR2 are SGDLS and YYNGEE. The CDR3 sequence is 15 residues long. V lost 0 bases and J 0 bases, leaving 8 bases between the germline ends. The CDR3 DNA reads TGTGCCAGCAGCGTAGCCCCGGGGAGCACAGATACGCAGTATTTT. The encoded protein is CASSVAPGSTDTQYF.

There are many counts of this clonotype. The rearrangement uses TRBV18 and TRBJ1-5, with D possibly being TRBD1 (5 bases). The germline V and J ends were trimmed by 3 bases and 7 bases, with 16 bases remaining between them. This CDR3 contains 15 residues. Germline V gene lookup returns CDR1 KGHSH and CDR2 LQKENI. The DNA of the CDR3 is TGTGCCAGCTCACCCCGTCCAGTCGAGGGGCAGCCCCAGCATTTT. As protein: CASSPRPVEGQPQHF.

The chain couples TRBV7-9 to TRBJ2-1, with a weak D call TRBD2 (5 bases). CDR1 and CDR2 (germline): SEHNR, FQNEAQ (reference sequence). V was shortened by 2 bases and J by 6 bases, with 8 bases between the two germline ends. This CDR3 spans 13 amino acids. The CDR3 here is CASSLWTRNEQFF. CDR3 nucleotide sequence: TGTGCCAGCAGCTTATGGACTCGCAATGAGCAGTTCTTC.

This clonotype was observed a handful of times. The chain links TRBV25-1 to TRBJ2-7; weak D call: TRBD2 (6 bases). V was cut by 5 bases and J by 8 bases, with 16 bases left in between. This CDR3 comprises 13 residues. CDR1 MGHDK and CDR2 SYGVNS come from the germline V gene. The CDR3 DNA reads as TGTGCCAGCAGTAAGGGTGGTAGCGGCAAGCAGTACTTC. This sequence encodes CASSKGGSGKQYF.

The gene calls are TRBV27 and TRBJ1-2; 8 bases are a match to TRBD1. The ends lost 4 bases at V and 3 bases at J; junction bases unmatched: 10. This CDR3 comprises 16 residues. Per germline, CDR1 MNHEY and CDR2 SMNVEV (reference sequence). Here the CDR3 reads CASSSAPMDRDYGYTF. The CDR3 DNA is TGTGCCAGCAGTTCCGCCCCCATGGACAGGGACTATGGCTACACCTTC.

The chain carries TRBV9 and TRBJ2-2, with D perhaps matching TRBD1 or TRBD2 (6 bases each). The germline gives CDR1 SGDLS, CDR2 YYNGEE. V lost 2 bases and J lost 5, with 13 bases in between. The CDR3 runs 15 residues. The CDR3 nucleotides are TGTGCCAGCAGCGTGTCGGGGGCAGGGACCGGGGAGCTGTTTTTT. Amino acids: CASSVSGAGTGELFF.

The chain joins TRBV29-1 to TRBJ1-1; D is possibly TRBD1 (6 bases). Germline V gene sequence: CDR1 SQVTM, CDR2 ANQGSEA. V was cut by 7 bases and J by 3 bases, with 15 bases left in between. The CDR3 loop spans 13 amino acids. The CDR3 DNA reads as TGCAGCGCTGCGGCAGGGGTTGACACTGAAGCTTTCTTT. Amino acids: CSAAAGVDTEAFF.

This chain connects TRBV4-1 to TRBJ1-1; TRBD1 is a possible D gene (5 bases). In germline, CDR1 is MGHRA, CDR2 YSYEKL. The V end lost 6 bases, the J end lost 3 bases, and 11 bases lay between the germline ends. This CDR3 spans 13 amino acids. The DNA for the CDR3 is TGCGCCAGCAGAGGGAGACAGTACACTGAAGCTTTCTTT. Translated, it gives CASRGRQYTEAFF.